This T cell receptor (beta chain) stems from a study of regulatory T cells in long-lasting Graves disease. Overall study results and limits: Persistent disease favored TRBV28, TRBJ1-2 and TRBJ2-5. Owing to a sample size that was small, accuracy may have been reduced.

In building TCR beta libraries, iRepertoire HTBI primers were used together with Arm-PCR of CDR3 regions. TCRdb passed the multiplex PCR reads through MiXCR, listing each CDR3 protein once. This table has approximately 210,000 distinct CDR3 sequences, around 17% appearing once. This clonotype was seen ten or more times. Antigen: not known. Regarding time point: newly diagnosed GD, antithyroid drugs for less than 3 months. RNA extracted from PBMCs served as the sequencing template. This CDR3 is 15 amino acids long. V lost 6 bases to trimming and J lost 1 base; unmatched junction nucleotides: 7. Per the germline V gene, CDR1 is MNHEY and CDR2 is SMNVEV (reference sequence).

This sequence originates from a female donor with Graves disease. The chain is built from TRBV27 and TRBJ1-1, with TRBD1 identical over 8 bases. Material: peripheral blood mononuclear cells (PBMCs), obtained at new diagnosis, from a patient treated with antithyroid drugs. The CDR3 sequence: CASRPGGQANTEAFF. DNA for the CDR3: TGTGCCAGCAGGCCAGGGGGACAGGCGAACACTGAAGCTTTCTTT.